One and the same sample provided the 16 T cell receptor beta chains below, sequenced in a study of OX40 agonist ivuxolimab in advanced cancers. The assay was immunoSEQ multiplex PCR, and TCRdb's table has in-frame clones only and misses some. The sample lists 95,000 to 150,000 clones, about 93% seen once, with approximately 0.15% in the top ten. This sample comprised CD4+ or CD8+ T cells sorted from blood, obtained in a trial of the OX40 agonist ivuxolimab. The receptor set was obtained from an adult with an advanced solid tumor such as melanoma, head and neck, liver or kidney cancer.

The rearrangement joins TRBV4-3 to TRBJ2-2; D possibly corresponds to TRBD2 (6 bases). The CDR3 length is 16 residues. CDR1 and CDR2 from the germline V gene are LGHNA and YSLEER. Trimming took off 0 bases at V and 4 bases at J, with 12 bases between the two ends. In nucleotides, the CDR3 is TGCGCCAGCAGCCAAGAGAGACTAGTTGGCACCGGGGAGCTGTTTTTT. Translated, it gives CASSQERLVGTGELFF.

A single count supports this clone. The chain uses TRBV28 and TRBJ1-5; D is unclear. This CDR3 contains 12 residues. Trimming took 2 bases from V and 7 from J, leaving 6 bases between them. Germline CDR1 and CDR2: MDHEN and SYDVKM. The CDR3 bases are TGTGCCAGCAGTTTAGTAATCCAGCCCCAGCATTTT. Translation gives CASSLVIQPQHF.

The V and J genes are TRBV9 and TRBJ2-3; maybe TRBD2 (5 bases). V lost 4 bases to trimming and J lost 6 bases, with 15 bases between them. The germline CDR1 and CDR2 sequences are SGDLS and YYNGEE. The CDR3 covers 14 residues. CDR3 nucleotides: TGTGCCAGCAGCTCCCGACTATCCTCGGATACGCAGTATTTT. This sequence encodes CASSSRLSSDTQYF. Looking up the rest from reference TRBV9 and TRBJ2-3 gives the full variable domain: DSGVTQTPKHLITATGQRVTLRCSPRSGDLSVYWYQQSLDQGLQFLIQYYNGEERAKGNILERFSAQQFPDLHSELNLSSLELGDSALYFCASSSRLSSDTQYFGPGTRLTVL.

The chain uses TRBV30 and TRBJ2-2, with 9 bases matching TRBD2. The V segment lost 1 base and the J segment 5 bases; nucleotides outside the gene matches: 8. The germline CDR1 and CDR2 sequences are GTSNPN and SVGIG (reference sequence). This CDR3 has 16 residues. CDR3 DNA: TGTGCCTGGAGTGGCCGCGGGGGGGCCGGAACCGGGGAGCTGTTTTTT. It encodes CAWSGRGGAGTGELFF.

The chain has TRBV10-1 and TRBJ1-1, with D possibly matching TRBD1 (6 bases). The germline CDR1 and CDR2 sequences are WNHNN and SYGVQD (reference sequence). The CDR3 length is 15 residues. V lost 2 bases and J 5 bases, leaving 15 bases between the germline ends. CDR3 DNA: TGCGCCAGCAGTGAGAGGGGGGAAGGGAGGACTGAAGCTTTCTTT. Residues: CASSERGEGRTEAFF.

This chain uses TRBV19 with TRBJ1-5, with 7 nucleotides matching TRBD1. V was clipped by 7 bases and J by 0 bases; unmatched bases: 12. The CDR3 is made up of 17 amino acids. Germline CDR1 is LNHDA and CDR2 is SQIVND (reference sequence). The CDR3 DNA sequence: TGTGCCAGTAACCCAGACAGGGCAGGGTATAGCAATCAGCCCCAGCATTTT. Protein sequence: CASNPDRAGYSNQPQHF.

The chain employs TRBV7-2 and TRBJ2-7; 7 bases fit TRBD1. Trimming removed 5 bases from V and 0 bases from J; junction bases left unmatched: 4. CDR1 and CDR2 (germline): SGHTA, FQGNSA. The CDR3 length is 14 residues. The CDR3 DNA reads TGTGCCAGCAGCCAGGACAGGAACTCCTACGAGCAGTACTTC. Encoded protein: CASSQDRNSYEQYF.

The rearrangement joins TRBV6-6 to TRBJ2-3; 12 positions agree with TRBD2. This CDR3 contains 15 residues. The germline CDR1 and CDR2 sequences are MNHNY and SVGAGI (reference sequence). V gave up 7 bases and J gave up 6 bases; unmatched junction bases: 8. The CDR3 reads CASIHGLAGLDTQYF. The CDR3 DNA is TGTGCCAGCATCCATGGACTAGCGGGGCTGGATACGCAGTATTTT.

The chain couples TRBV9 to TRBJ1-3; D possibly corresponds to TRBD1 (6 bases). Germline V gene data show CDR1 as SGDLS and CDR2 as YYNGEE. CDR3 length equals 17 residues. V was trimmed by 1 base and J by 0 bases, leaving 14 bases between them. CDR3 residues: CASSVRDTYRSGNTIYF. The CDR3 coding sequence is TGTGCCAGCAGCGTACGGGACACCTATCGCTCTGGAAACACCATATATTTT.

This clone was seen just once. This chain connects TRBV21-1 to TRBJ2-7; TRBD2, the table's D call, was not compared with the DNA. TRBV21-1 is listed as a pseudogene. This CDR3 region has 15 residues. Here the CDR3 DNA reads TGTGCCAGCAGCAAATCTGAGACTAGCGGCTACGAGCAGTACTTC. Protein: CASSKSETSGYEQYF.

This clone turned up a few times. V and J are TRBV5-1 and TRBJ1-1; 9 bases are shared with TRBD1. CDR3 size: 14 residues. Germline assignment: CDR1 SGHRS and CDR2 YFSETQ. J gave up 5 bases and V 3 bases, and 5 bases lay outside the gene matches. This chain's CDR3 is CASSSTGGWTEAFF. The CDR3 nucleotides read TGCGCCAGCAGCTCTACAGGGGGCTGGACTGAAGCTTTCTTT. The full variable domain, completed using reference TRBV5-1 and TRBJ1-1, is KAGVTQTPRYLIKTRGQQVTLSCSPISGHRSVSWYQQTPGQGLQFLFEYFSETQRNKGNFPGRFSGRQFSNSRSEMNVSTLELGDSALYLCASSSTGGWTEAFFGQGTRLTVV.

The chain has TRBV7-9 and TRBJ2-3; 9 bases align to TRBD2. CDR3 size: 18 residues. J was trimmed by 0 bases and V by 5 bases; bases with no gene match: 12. Germline loops: CDR1 SEHNR, CDR2 FQNEAQ (reference sequence). The CDR3 region has the DNA TGTGCCAGCAGCACCCCCGTCCGACTAGCGGAAAGCACAGATACGCAGTATTTT. As protein: CASSTPVRLAESTDTQYF.

This chain joins TRBV19 and TRBJ2-3; D remains unclear. The CDR3 length is 15 residues. V lost 5 bases, J lost 0 bases, and 12 bases lay in between. CDR1 LNHDA and CDR2 SQIVND come from the germline V gene (reference sequence). The CDR3 reads CASSAVLISTDTQYF. CDR3 DNA sequence: TGTGCCAGTAGTGCAGTGCTAATCAGCACAGATACGCAGTATTTT. Full variable domain (remainder filled in from reference TRBV19 and TRBJ2-3): DGGITQSPKYLFRKEGQNVTLSCEQNLNHDAMYWYRQDPGQGLRLIYYSQIVNDFQKGDIAEGYSVSREKKESFPLTVTSAQKNPTAFYLCASSAVLISTDTQYFGPGTRLTVL.

The J gene is TRBJ2-7, the V gene TRBV5-4, with TRBD1 as a possible D gene (5 bases). This CDR3 has 11 residues. CDR1 and CDR2 (germline): SGHNT, YYREEE (reference sequence). V was cut by 2 bases and J by 10 bases, with 10 bases left in between. CDR3 sequence (DNA): TGTGCCAGCAGCTTTGACAGCAAACAGTACTTC. Encoded protein: CASSFDSKQYF.

The chain is built from TRBV7-8 and TRBJ1-1; no definite D call. V gave up 5 bases and J gave up 4 bases, with 11 bases separating them. This CDR3 contains 13 residues. In germline, CDR1 is SGHVS, CDR2 FQNEAQ. The CDR3 DNA reads TGTGCCAGCAGCATTCGGTGGAGCACTGAAGCTTTCTTT. Its translation: CASSIRWSTEAFF.

The chain recombines TRBV5-4 with TRBJ1-1; 10 bases are shared with TRBD1. Germline V gives CDR1 SGHNT, CDR2 YYREEE (reference sequence). V trimming: 4 bases; J trimming: 5 bases; junction bases outside the gene matches: 8. CDR3 length: 15 residues. The CDR3 is CASSVGQGVRTEAFF. CDR3 sequence (DNA): TGTGCCAGCAGCGTCGGACAGGGGGTTCGGACTGAAGCTTTCTTT. Drawing the rest from reference TRBV5-4 and TRBJ1-1, the complete variable domain is ETGVTQSPTHLIKTRGQQVTLRCSSQSGHNTVSWYQQALGQGPQFIFQYYREEENGRGNFPPRFSGLQFPNYSSELNVNALELDDSALYLCASSVGQGVRTEAFFGQGTRLTVV.